This TCR beta chain was obtained from a study of T-cell memory formation after mild COVID-19. Study at large: Among the donors, TCR clusters were largely specific to each donor.

Germline CDR1 reads SGHTA; CDR2 reads FQGTGA. CDR3 length: 20 residues. V was shortened by 5 bases and J by 0 bases, with 26 bases between the two germline ends. Study findings and constraints: Cross-reactive memory seemingly joined, as some responding clones were found in pre-infection memory.

TCRdb recomputed calls from the 5' RACE reads with MiXCR, one row per CDR3 protein. This sample has about 340,000 distinct CDR3 sequences, with 10% to 15% found just once. This clonotype was recorded many times. Its antigen is unidentified. The sequenced material came from PBMCs or a T cell subset sorted from them (not recorded which). The TCR was taken from a man between 18 and 29 years old who had mild COVID-19 (a few samples of this study predate the infection). Cell type and time point are not known. V usage is TRBV7-3 and J usage is TRBJ2-1; TRBD1 is a possible D gene (6 bases). CDR3: CASSTRRLLPRGNSYNEQFF. In DNA, the CDR3 is TGTGCCAGCAGCACCAGACGGTTACTACCCAGGGGAAACTCCTACAATGAGCAGTTCTTC.